This TCR beta chain was identified in a study of shared clonotypes between healthy human individuals (dated by TCRdb to about 2020). For the study in its entirety: A few men and two women, aged 18 to 49 years, made up the cohort. Between about 0.9 and 10 billion PBMCs per donor were obtained by leukapheresis. To estimate repertoire size and how much clonotype sharing occurs between individuals, the study deeply sequenced the blood TCR repertoires of 5 or 6 healthy adults. Per donor, three plates each were used for CD4 naive and CD4 memory, two for CD8 naive, and one for CD8 memory. To increase sequencing depth and limit assay-specific biases, different laboratories used diverse techniques to prepare libraries and sequence TCR repertoires. Paper-wide results and their limitations: Incomplete sequencing was indicated by rarefaction of sorted-subset datasets, despite the large sequencing depth. Compared with non-shared clonotypes, the clonotypes found in all four sorted-subset donors had higher generation probabilities. Sampling was restricted to blood, and TCR repertoires in tissue are likely to differ from TCR repertoires in blood. About 5% of naive CD4, roughly 3.5% of naive CD8, 2.3% of memory CD4, and over 0.35% of memory CD8 clonotypes were shared across a few donors. Naive subsets generally had larger estimated clonotype richness than memory subsets did. Because the study included a small number of donors, the genetic and exposure-history diversity represented was limited. Pairwise subsampling indicated that sequencing depth was expected to affect the degree of clonotype sharing among donors.

V gives up 5 bases and J gives up 4 bases, and the segment between their germline ends measures 20 bases. The CDR3, cysteine through phenylalanine, is 16 amino acids long. Only the CDR3 DNA stays, 48 bases, in frame from base 1. For CDR1 and CDR2, the germline V gene (reference sequence) lists MNHEY and SMNVEV. CD8 naive samples were obtained by positive selection for CCR7 among CD45RO-negative cells, yielding a CD45RA+CCR7+ population from which TemRA cells were excluded. Donors were healthy HIV-negative adults with no recently reported acute infections or vaccinations. Only Caucasian adults living in Nashville, Tennessee, USA were represented among the donors. After blood collection by leukapheresis, PBMCs were isolated using Ficoll-Histopaque density gradient centrifugation and then cryopreserved in the vapor phase of liquid nitrogen. Purity and quantity of every magnetically sorted T cell population were checked by analytical flow cytometry. From each sorted fraction, genomic DNA was isolated and quantified by UV absorbance on a Nanodrop 2000c.

On this clone: The antigen it recognizes is unknown. It has no much larger one-base neighbor in the sample; base qualities were not kept.

Using the deep immunoSEQ assay, multiplex PCR amplified TCR CDR3 regions from genomic DNA. Genomic DNA extracted from each cell subset was distributed evenly over all wells of several immunoSEQ 96-well plates, and each plate served as one replicate. For sorted subsets, about 220 ng of genomic DNA, equivalent to roughly 33,000 T cell genomes, went into each replicate PCR. The purified libraries were quantified using a Qubit 3.0 fluorometer, sized with a Bioanalyzer 2100, and then quantified again using the KAPA Library Quantification kit. Every immunoSEQ 96-well plate was sequenced on a dedicated single-read 150-cycle Illumina NextSeq 550 flow cell. The source study handled its data this way. Because the immunoSEQ output held only junctional sequences and lacked quality scores, the filtering could not match the filtering applied to full-length reads. Sequences were annotated with PyIR, a Python wrapper for IgBLAST v1.9, and V/J genes and CDR3 were assigned using IMGT germline references. Any read was removed if the V/J assignment was weak (E-value above 1e-6), the CDR3 was missing, or the read contained stop codons, out-of-frame junctions, or ambiguous translated residues. V3J clonotypes were defined as sequences sharing the same inferred V gene, J gene, and CDR3 amino acid sequence. To compute the percentage overlap between repertoires, the number of shared unique clonotypes was divided by the size of the smaller repertoire. Repertoire richness was assessed with RTK rarefaction, the Chao1 estimator, and Recon v2.1 estimates of unobserved clonotypes. OLGA was used to compute generation probabilities for all TCRbeta clonotypes that the gDNA method yielded from a few donors. TCRdb obtained this table from immuneACCESS and retained in-frame rearrangements with V and J assigned. These tables miss some clones; where compared with another copy, unresolved V genes account for less than half of the shortfall, and the remainder is unexplained. That table gives V, J and clone size, and the DNA gave D and trimming. The sample table shows about 2 million clones, and about 95% are seen once. The top ten hold around 1.2% of the sample.

Sequenced: naive CD8+ T cells sorted from blood. The meaning of the sample's cell subset or site label: CD45RA+CCR7+. The clonotype was recovered from a man in his late teens or twenties in good health. The rearrangement joined TRBV27 to TRBJ1-2, with the identity of the D gene unclear. The CDR3 here reads CASSPSPGEALYGYTF. Read as DNA, the sequence is TGTGCCAGCAGTCCCTCCCCCGGGGAGGCACTCTATGGCTACACCTTC.